Given below is one T cell receptor (beta chain) in context. This clonotype was seen a few times. It has no known antigen specificity. No quality values exist for individual bases; no much larger clone is one base distant. The CDR3 runs 13 residues from the cysteine to the phenylalanine. Just the 39-base CDR3 DNA is kept, in frame starting at base 1. For CDR1 and CDR2, the germline V gene lists SGHVS and FQNEAQ. V was cut back by 5 bases and J by 4 bases, leaving a gap of 11 bases between them. Ficoll-Paque density gradient centrifugation was the method used to isolate PBMCs. The data were taken from a study of T-cell memory formation after mild COVID-19 listed by TCRdb under 2021. General notes on the study: Most TCR sequence clusters were specific to one of the two donors. Two young, previously healthy adult volunteers, one female and one male, were included in the cohort. T-cell clones expanding and contracting after mild COVID-19 in a couple of donors were tracked by longitudinal TCRalpha and TCRbeta repertoire sequencing.

Broader findings and caveats from the paper: Clones contracting from day 15 to 85 had balanced CD4/CD8 phenotypes, while a second wave expanding from day 15 to 37 was biased towards CD4+. The study covered only a couple of mild cases, and larger cohorts including severe cases with pre-infection samples were considered necessary. Some responding clones were detected in pre-infection memory, suggesting pre-existing cross-reactive memory T cells joined the SARS-CoV-2 response. Whether the second-wave clones peaking on day 37 were SARS-CoV-2 specific was not confirmed. Contracting CD4+ clones appeared mostly in the CM and EM memory subsets, whereas CD8+ clones were enriched in EMRA.

Sequencing instrument: Illumina NovaSeq 6000. TCRalpha and TCRbeta cDNA libraries were built by 5'RACE with constant-segment primers, adding sample barcodes and unique molecular identifiers. RNA was extracted from every sample with Trizol reagent. The libraries were amplified in two PCR steps, and the second step added a second sample barcode and Illumina TruSeq adapters. Libraries were sequenced on an Illumina NovaSeq with 2 x 150 bp paired-end reads. Per the authors' processing: Reads were demultiplexed and collapsed into UMI-guided consensus sequences with migec v1.2.7. Using mixcr v2.1.11, UMI consensuses were aligned to TRA and TRB V and J templates and then assembled into clonotypes. A clonotype was counted as expanded or contracted only if both edgeR and NoisET called the change significant, with noise models trained on biological replicates. For edgeR calls, a false discovery rate-adjusted p below 0.01 and a log2 fold-change threshold of 1 were applied. As an exploratory analysis of dynamics, max-normalized trajectories of the 1000 most abundant clonotypes were examined by PCA with hierarchical clustering. Separately sequenced CD4+ and CD8+ repertoires were used to assign the CD4 or CD8 phenotype of responding clones. The raw public reads went through TCRdb reprocessing: fastp at Q25, MiXCR clone calling, in-frame beta chains kept. Rows merge per CDR3 protein into single entries with the most common DNA and genes. The V and J calls and clone size come from TCRdb's table, not from the authors' own analysis. This sample gives roughly 610,000 distinct CDR3 sequences in total; 15% to 20% of them show up just once. Clones ranked in the top ten supply about 7.4% of the sample.

This TCR was sampled from an adult woman who had mild COVID-19 (a few samples of this study predate the infection). The sample titles of this study are shuffled in the database, so cell type and time point are left out; the donor was told from shared clones. This chain is built from TRBV7-8 and TRBJ2-5; the D gene could be TRBD1 or TRBD2, each one agreeing over 5 bases. The sequenced sample consisted of PBMCs or a T cell subset sorted from them (not recorded which). The DNA sequence is given as TGTGCCAGCAGCCACGGGACCGTAGAGACCCAGTACTTC. This codes for CASSHGTVETQYF.